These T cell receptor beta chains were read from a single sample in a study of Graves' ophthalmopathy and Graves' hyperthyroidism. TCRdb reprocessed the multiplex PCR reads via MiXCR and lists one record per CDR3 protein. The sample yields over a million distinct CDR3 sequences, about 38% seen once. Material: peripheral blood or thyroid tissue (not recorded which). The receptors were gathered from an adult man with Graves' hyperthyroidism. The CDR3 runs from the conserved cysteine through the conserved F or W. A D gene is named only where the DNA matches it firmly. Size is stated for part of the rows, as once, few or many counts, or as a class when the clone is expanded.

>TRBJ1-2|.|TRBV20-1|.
TGCAGTGCCCCTCCCTCCGCAGGGACAAGCTATGGCTACACCTTC
CSAPPSAGTSYGYTF
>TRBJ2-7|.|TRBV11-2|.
TGTGCCAGCAGCTCGGGACAAGCCTACTACGAGCAGTACTTC
CASSSGQAYYEQYF
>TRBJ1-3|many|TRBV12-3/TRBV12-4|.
TGTGCCAGCACCCTTGAAAACTCTGGAAACACCATATATTTT
CASTLENSGNTIYF
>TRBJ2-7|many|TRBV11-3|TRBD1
TGTGCCAGCAGCTTAGGTGAGGGGACAGGGGGCGACGAGCAGTACTTC
CASSLGEGTGGDEQYF
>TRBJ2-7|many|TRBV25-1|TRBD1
TGTGCCAGCAGCCGGGACAGGGGGTCCACGGAGCAGTACTTC
CASSRDRGSTEQYF
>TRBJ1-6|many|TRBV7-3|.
TGTGCCAGCAGCGCTGAGGCTAATTCACCCCTCCACTTT
CASSAEANSPLHF
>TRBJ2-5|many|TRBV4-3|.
TGCGCCAGCAGCCAAGATGTCGGTTACGAAGAGACCCAGTACTTC
CASSQDVGYEETQYF
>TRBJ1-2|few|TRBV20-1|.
TGCAGTGCTACCTATCAGGGAAACTATGGCTACACCTTC
CSATYQGNYGYTF
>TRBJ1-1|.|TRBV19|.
TGTGCCAGTAGTATACAGCGAGGGTGGAGGAACACTGAAGCTTTCTTT
CASSIQRGWRNTEAFF
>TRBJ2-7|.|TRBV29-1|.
TGCAGCGTTGAGTTAATTCGGGGCTACGAGCAGTACTTC
CSVELIRGYEQYF
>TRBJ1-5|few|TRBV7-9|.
TGTGCCAGCAGCGGAGCCGGGGACCCCAGAAGTGGCAATCAGCCCCAGCATTTT
CASSGAGDPRSGNQPQHF
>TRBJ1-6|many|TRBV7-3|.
TGTGCCAGCAGCTTCCAGGAGGGTTCACCCCTCCACTTT
CASSFQEGSPLHF
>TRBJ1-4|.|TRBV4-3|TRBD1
TGCGCCAGCAGCCAAGATACGAGACAGGGCGGCGAAAAACTGTTTTTT
CASSQDTRQGGEKLFF
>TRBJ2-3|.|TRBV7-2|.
TGTGCCAGCAGCTTCGACAGACTCTACACAGATACGCAGTATTTT
CASSFDRLYTDTQYF